This TCR beta chain is from a study of cytomegalovirus exposure and HLA in healthy donors. Study results and caveats: In vitro experiments confirmed that three CMV-associated chains were specific for CMV antigens. It was around 160 TCR beta chains that were listed as cytomegalovirus-associated.

The CDR3 sequence is 14 residues long. The ends lost 6 bases at V and 1 base at J; junction bases unmatched: 5. Per germline, CDR1 LNHDA and CDR2 SQIVND (reference sequence). Assay used: immunoSEQ multiplex PCR; TCRdb lists only in-frame clones, some missing. The sample holds under 350,000 clones, approximately 86% seen once. There are a few counts of this clone. The antigen remains undetermined. V is TRBV19 and J is TRBJ2-7; 8 bases are shared with TRBD1. The receptor was derived from a woman in her late teens or twenties in good health and CMV-seronegative. Sequencing was carried out using PBMCs. The CDR3 spells CASRGDRYSYEQYF. The CDR3 DNA reads as TGTGCCAGTAGAGGGGACAGGTATTCCTACGAGCAGTACTTC.